Following are 2 T cell receptor beta chains from one sample sequenced in a study of graft-versus-host responses after intestinal transplantation. Sequenced by immunoSEQ multiplex PCR; TCRdb stores in-frame clones only, minus some. The top ten hold roughly 0.9% of the sample, which has about 99,000 clones, more than 85% seen once. These receptors have no known antigen. The material was unstimulated CD4+ T cells sorted from spleen or lymph node cells, obtained before intestinal transplant. These receptors were taken from a human donor who received an intestinal transplant.

The J gene is TRBJ2-2, the V gene TRBV5-1; 10 bases are shared with TRBD1. V lost 10 bases, J lost 1 base, and 7 bases stayed unmatched. Germline V gene sequence: CDR1 SGHRS, CDR2 YFSETQ. This CDR3 has 15 residues. In DNA form, the CDR3 reads TGCGCCGTCAGACAGGGGGCGGTGAACACCGGGGAGCTGTTTTTT. This sequence encodes CAVRQGAVNTGELFF.

The count of this clone is one. The genes are TRBV28 and TRBJ2-1; D possibly corresponds to TRBD1 (6 bases). The CDR3 extends over 15 amino acids. With 5 bases removed from V and 6 bases from J, the gap between germline ends came to 17 bases. CDR1 is MDHEN, CDR2 SYDVKM, per germline. This CDR3 is CASSILGAVTNEQFF. CDR3 DNA: TGTGCCAGCAGTATACTGGGGGCCGTTACCAATGAGCAGTTCTTC.